Included here is one T cell receptor (beta chain) sequence, with context. Its specificity is unknown. The sample is drawn from a study of Graves' ophthalmopathy and Graves' hyperthyroidism. If patients had other autoimmune diseases, uncontrolled infections, pregnancy or lactation, they were excluded. The diagnostic workup employed clinical symptoms, serum thyroxine, TRAb, thyroid ultrasound and orbital computed tomography. TCR beta CDR3 regions were amplified from RNA transcripts. HTBI-primed first-round RT-PCR preceded second-round multiplex PCR. TCRdb fed the multiplex PCR reads into MiXCR, producing one record per CDR3 protein. There are 340,000 or so distinct CDR3 sequences in the sample; roughly 15% occur only once, and over 9% lies in the top ten. Study-level points and caveats: A 13-signature model separated ophthalmopathy from stable hyperthyroidism, roughly 86% sensitivity, approximately 84% specificity.

This receptor was obtained from an adult man with Graves' ophthalmopathy. The sequenced material came from peripheral blood.

CDR3 in DNA: TGTGCCTGGATGCCCGGGTGGAATCAAGAGACCCAGTACTTC. Encoded protein: CAWMPGWNQETQYF. This rearrangement joins TRBV30 to TRBJ2-5; D is unresolved. The V gene's germline CDR1 is GTSNPN and CDR2 SVGIG (reference sequence). The CDR3 consists of 14 residues. V was trimmed by 4 bases and J by 2 bases, leaving 14 bases between them.